Listed here are 13 T cell receptor beta chains from one sample, sequenced in a study of neurological immune-mediated disorders. TCRdb reprocessed the 5' RACE reads with MiXCR, giving one entry per CDR3 protein. This sample yields about 76,000 distinct CDR3 sequences, of which 17% are seen a single time; approximately 15% belongs to the top ten. Source material: PBMCs. The receptors stem from a woman in her forties in good health.

Comment on this clonotype: Possible read error: a much larger clone is one base away. This chain uses TRBV5-1 with TRBJ2-7, with 11 bases aligning to TRBD1. The V gene's germline CDR1 is SGHRS and CDR2 YFSETQ. The CDR3 runs to 15 residues. V shed 9 bases and J 6 bases; nucleotides not matched to a gene: 14. CDR3 loop: CAIPPDRGRRAEQYV. CDR3 in DNA: TGCGCCATCCCCCCGGACAGGGGGCGTCGTGCCGAGCAGTACGTC.

This clonotype was seen repeatedly, ten times or more. The rearrangement links TRBV7-2 to TRBJ1-1, with D unresolved. Trimming stripped 0 bases from V and 1 base from J, with 6 bases between. Germline V gene lookup returns CDR1 SGHTA and CDR2 FQGNSA. The CDR3 is 14 residues long. CDR3 nucleotide sequence: TGTGCCAGCAGCTTAGCGGCAGGGAACACTGAAGCTTTCTTT. Its protein product is CASSLAAGNTEAFF.

Many counts were recorded for this clonotype. J is TRBJ2-3 and V is TRBV4-3; the match to TRBD2 covers 10 bases. Germline V gives CDR1 LGHNA, CDR2 YSLEER. The length of the CDR3 is 17 residues. J gave up 5 bases and V 4 bases, and 12 bases lay outside the gene matches. CDR3 nucleotides: TGCGCCAGCAGCCGCACTCTACTCAGCGGGGGGGGAGATACGCAGTATTTT. Its translation is CASSRTLLSGGGDTQYF.

Ten or more counts support this clonotype. This chain links TRBV7-2 with TRBJ2-3; the D is unclear. This CDR3 has 14 amino acids. Trimming removed 0 bases at V and 1 base at J, with 5 bases between. CDR1 and CDR2 (germline): SGHTA, FQGNSA. In DNA form, the CDR3 reads TGTGCCAGCAGCTTAGCCGTGGGCACAGATACGCAGTATTTT. This sequence encodes CASSLAVGTDTQYF.

Worth noting for this clonotype: At one of its ends the junction is not consistent with the germline gene, which may arise from a read error. The rearrangement links TRBV7-2 to TRBJ2-7, with a tentative D call TRBD2 (6 bases). This CDR3 comprises 14 residues. Germline lookup yields CDR1 SGHTA and CDR2 FQGNSA. The CDR3 DNA reads TGTGTCAGCAGCTTATTGGGGGGTATGGGGGATCAGTACTTC. Its protein is CVSSLLGGMGDQYF.

J is TRBJ2-3 and V is TRBV7-2, with D perhaps TRBD1 or TRBD2 (6 bases each). This CDR3 spans 14 amino acids. Trimming removed 8 bases from V and 1 base from J, with 13 bases in between. Per the germline V gene, CDR1 is SGHTA and CDR2 is FQGNSA. CDR3 in amino acids: CASGGRGGTDTQYF. Here the CDR3 DNA reads TGTGCCAGCGGGGGGCGTGGGGGCACAGATACGCAGTATTTT.

V is TRBV13 and J is TRBJ1-2; D call uncertain. V gave up 0 bases and J gave up 2 bases, with 16 bases separating them. The CDR3 length is 17 residues. From germline, CDR1 is PRHDT and CDR2 FYEKMQ (reference sequence). CDR3: CASSLGGSDKSNYGYTF. In nucleotides, the CDR3 is TGTGCCAGCAGCTTAGGGGGGAGTGACAAGTCAAACTATGGCTACACCTTC.

At least ten counts were recorded for this clonotype. V gene TRBV6-5 combines with J gene TRBJ1-1; D not certain. CDR1 is MNHEY and CDR2 is SVGAGI in the germline V gene. This CDR3 is built from 15 residues. V was pared by 2 bases and J by 1 base, with 11 bases between. The CDR3 sequence is CASSYQGFGNTEAFF. The CDR3 coding sequence is TGTGCCAGCAGTTACCAAGGGTTTGGGAACACTGAAGCTTTCTTT.

This clonotype is judged medium-sized. The rearrangement uses TRBV6-5 and TRBJ2-7, with no clear D. Trimming pared 0 bases from V and 2 bases from J, leaving 8 bases between. Germline V CDR1 and CDR2: MNHEY, SVGAGI. CDR3 length: 14 residues. CDR3 sequence (DNA): TGTGCCAGCAGTTACTCGAGAGAGCCCTACGAGCAGTACTTC. Translated, it gives CASSYSREPYEQYF.

This clonotype showed up many times. J is TRBJ2-5 and V is TRBV12-3 or TRBV12-4; 8 nucleotides agree with TRBD2. The junction had 7 bases not matched to a gene; V was cut back by 3 bases and J by 1 base. CDR3 length equals 16 residues. CDR3 in amino acids: CASSFGLAFRQETQYF. The CDR3 coding sequence is TGTGCCAGCAGTTTCGGACTAGCCTTTCGCCAAGAGACCCAGTACTTC.

This clonotype was detected many times. The chain joins TRBV20-1 to TRBJ2-6, with D perhaps TRBD2 (5 bases). The CDR3 loop spans 16 amino acids. Germline V gene data show CDR1 as DFQATT and CDR2 as SNEGSKA (reference sequence). The germline V and J ends were trimmed by 0 bases and 0 bases, with 9 bases remaining between them. The CDR3 DNA reads as TGCAGTGCTAGAGATCTGAGGGCCTCTGGGGCCAACGTCCTGACTTTC. It translates to CSARDLRASGANVLTF.

A note on this clonotype: No conserved phenylalanine or tryptophan is present at the end of the CDR3, so a read error is the likely explanation. V gene TRBV27 combines with J gene TRBJ1-2; 7 nucleotides align to TRBD1. The germline CDR1 and CDR2 sequences are MNHEY and SMNVEV (reference sequence). The CDR3 is 14 amino acids. The CDR3 coding sequence is TGTGCCAGCAGTCTACAGGGGTACGGGGATGGATACACCATC. Translated: CASSLQGYGDGYTI.

This clonotype was found many times. The rearrangement uses TRBV12-3 or TRBV12-4 and TRBJ2-2; D is uncertain. The CDR3 runs to 13 residues. Trimming left V 6 bases short and J 4 bases short, with 9 bases between. The DNA for the CDR3 is TGTGCCAGCAGCTATAATCCCACCGGGGAGCTGTTTTTT. This translates into CASSYNPTGELFF.